This T cell receptor (beta chain) was identified in a study of cytomegalovirus exposure and HLA in healthy donors. Study-level points and caveats: In an earlier analysis, about 90% or about 30%: the productive usage of most TCR beta V segments. Overall, some 160 TCR beta chains were annotated as cytomegalovirus-associated. Exclusion applied to some V segments, including TRBV6-2 and TRBV6-3, as they were indistinguishable. Prediction of most subjects' HLA-A and HLA-B alleles by TCR beta sequences was reportedly accurate.

This clone was detected a few times. Its antigen is unidentified. The study ran its PCR with 60 Vbeta and 13 Jbeta primers. The method was immunoSEQ multiplex PCR; TCRdb's version includes in-frame clones alone and lacks a portion of them. The profile shows about 110,000 clones, 76% of them singletons. CDR3 length equals 13 residues. Germline V gives CDR1 SGHTS, CDR2 YDEGEE. The trim removed 4 bases at V and 8 bases at J, leaving 5 bases unmatched. This chain joins TRBV5-8 and TRBJ1-2; TRBD1 matches 10 bases. Sequencing was carried out using PBMCs. The receptor was derived from a young man in good health and CMV-seropositive. CDR3: CASSRWTGGGYTF. The CDR3 DNA follows: TGTGCCAGCAGCAGGTGGACAGGGGGAGGCTACACCTTC.